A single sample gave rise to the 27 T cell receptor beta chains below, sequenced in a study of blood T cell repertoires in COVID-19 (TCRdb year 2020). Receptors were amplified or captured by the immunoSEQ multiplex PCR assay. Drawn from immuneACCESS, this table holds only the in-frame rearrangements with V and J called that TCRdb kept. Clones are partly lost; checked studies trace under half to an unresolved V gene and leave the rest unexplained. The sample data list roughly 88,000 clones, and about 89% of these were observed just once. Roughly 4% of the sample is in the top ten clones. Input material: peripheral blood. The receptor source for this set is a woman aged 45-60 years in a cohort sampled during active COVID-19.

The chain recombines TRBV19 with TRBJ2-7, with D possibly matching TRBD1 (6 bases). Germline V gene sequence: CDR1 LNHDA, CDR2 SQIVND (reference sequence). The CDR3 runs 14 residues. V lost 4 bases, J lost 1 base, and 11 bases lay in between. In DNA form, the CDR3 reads TGTGCCAGTAGTAGAGGGGACATATCCTACGAGCAGTACTTC. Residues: CASSRGDISYEQYF.

CDR3 sequence: CASSPWDSRAETQYF. CDR3 bases: TGTGCCAGCAGTCCGTGGGACAGTAGGGCAGAGACCCAGTACTTC. This rearrangement joins TRBV6-5 to TRBJ2-5; TRBD1 matches at 7 bases. Germline V gene sequence: CDR1 MNHEY, CDR2 SVGAGI. The CDR3 length is 15 residues. J was trimmed by 4 bases and V by 5 bases; bases with no gene match: 10.

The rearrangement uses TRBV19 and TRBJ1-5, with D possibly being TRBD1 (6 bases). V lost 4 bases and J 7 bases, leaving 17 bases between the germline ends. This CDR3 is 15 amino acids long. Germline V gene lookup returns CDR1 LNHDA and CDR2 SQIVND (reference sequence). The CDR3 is CASSSTGSWGQPQHF. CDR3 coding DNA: TGTGCCAGTAGTAGCACAGGGTCCTGGGGGCAGCCCCAGCATTTT. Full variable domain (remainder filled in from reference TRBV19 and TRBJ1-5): DGGITQSPKYLFRKEGQNVTLSCEQNLNHDAMYWYRQDPGQGLRLIYYSQIVNDFQKGDIAEGYSVSREKKESFPLTVTSAQKNPTAFYLCASSSTGSWGQPQHFGDGTRLSIL.

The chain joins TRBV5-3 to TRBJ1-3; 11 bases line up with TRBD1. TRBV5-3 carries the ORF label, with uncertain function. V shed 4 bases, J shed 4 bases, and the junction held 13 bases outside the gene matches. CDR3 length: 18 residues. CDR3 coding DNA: TGTGCCAGAAGCCCGTCTACCGGACAGGGGGCGAGGGGAAACACCATATATTTT. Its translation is CARSPSTGQGARGNTIYF.

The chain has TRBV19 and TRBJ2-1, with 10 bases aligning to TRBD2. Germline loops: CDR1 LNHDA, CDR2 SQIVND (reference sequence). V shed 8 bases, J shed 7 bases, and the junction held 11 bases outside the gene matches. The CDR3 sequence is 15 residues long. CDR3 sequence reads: CASGYPGLARNEQFF. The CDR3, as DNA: TGTGCCAGTGGATATCCGGGACTAGCGCGGAATGAGCAGTTCTTC. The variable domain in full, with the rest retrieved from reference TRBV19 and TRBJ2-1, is DGGITQSPKYLFRKEGQNVTLSCEQNLNHDAMYWYRQDPGQGLRLIYYSQIVNDFQKGDIAEGYSVSREKKESFPLTVTSAQKNPTAFYLCASGYPGLARNEQFFGPGTRLTVL.

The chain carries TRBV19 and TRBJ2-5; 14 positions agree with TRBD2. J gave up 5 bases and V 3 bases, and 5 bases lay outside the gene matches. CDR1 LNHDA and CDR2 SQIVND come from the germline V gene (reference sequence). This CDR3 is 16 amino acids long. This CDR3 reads CASSMGGLAGVETQYF. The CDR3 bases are TGTGCCAGTAGTATGGGGGGACTAGCGGGAGTTGAGACCCAGTACTTC.

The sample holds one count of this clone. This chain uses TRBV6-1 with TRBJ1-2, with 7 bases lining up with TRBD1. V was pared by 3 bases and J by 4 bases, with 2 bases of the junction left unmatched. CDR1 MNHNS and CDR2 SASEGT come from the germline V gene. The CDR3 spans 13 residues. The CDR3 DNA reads TGTGCCAGCAGTGATGCAGGGGGCTATGGCTACACCTTC. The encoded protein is CASSDAGGYGYTF.

The CDR3 sequence is CASSMGLAGVDEQYF. The CDR3 DNA sequence: TGTGCCAGTAGTATGGGACTAGCGGGAGTCGACGAGCAGTACTTC. The gene calls are TRBV19 and TRBJ2-7; 14 nucleotides agree with TRBD2. CDR3 length equals 15 residues. Germline values: CDR1 LNHDA, CDR2 SQIVND (reference sequence). J gave up 5 bases and V 3 bases, and 3 bases lay outside the gene matches.

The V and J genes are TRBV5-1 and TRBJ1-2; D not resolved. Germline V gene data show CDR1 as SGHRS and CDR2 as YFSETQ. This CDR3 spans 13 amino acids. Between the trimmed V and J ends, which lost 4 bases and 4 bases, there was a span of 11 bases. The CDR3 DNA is TGCGCCAGCAGCCAGGAGGGCGGCTATGGCTACACCTTC. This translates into CASSQEGGYGYTF.

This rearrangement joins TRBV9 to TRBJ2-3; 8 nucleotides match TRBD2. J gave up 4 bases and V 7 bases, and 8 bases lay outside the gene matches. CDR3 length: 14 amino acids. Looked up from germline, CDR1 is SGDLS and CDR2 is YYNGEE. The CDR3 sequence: CASGRASGPDTQYF. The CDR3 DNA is TGTGCCAGCGGACGGGCTAGCGGGCCAGATACGCAGTATTTT.

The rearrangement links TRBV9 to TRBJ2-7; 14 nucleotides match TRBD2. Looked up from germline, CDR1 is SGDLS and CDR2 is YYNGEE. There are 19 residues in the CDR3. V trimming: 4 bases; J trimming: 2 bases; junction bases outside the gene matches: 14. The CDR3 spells CASSSHAGLAGEAPYEQYF. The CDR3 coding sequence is TGTGCCAGCAGCTCACATGCGGGACTAGCGGGAGAGGCCCCCTACGAGCAGTACTTC.

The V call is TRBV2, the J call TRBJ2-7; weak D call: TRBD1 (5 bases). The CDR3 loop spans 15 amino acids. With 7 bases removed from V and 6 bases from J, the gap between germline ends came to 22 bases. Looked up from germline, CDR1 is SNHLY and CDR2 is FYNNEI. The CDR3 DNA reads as TGTGCCAGCAAGGCAGGGCTCGGGTATGCTGGCGAGCAGTACTTC. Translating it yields CASKAGLGYAGEQYF. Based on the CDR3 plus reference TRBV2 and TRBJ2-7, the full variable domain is EPEVTQTPSHQVTQMGQEVILRCVPISNHLYFYWYRQILGQKVEFLVSFYNNEISEKSEIFDDQFSVERPDGSNFTLKIRSTKLEDSAMYFCASKAGLGYAGEQYFGPGTRLTVT.

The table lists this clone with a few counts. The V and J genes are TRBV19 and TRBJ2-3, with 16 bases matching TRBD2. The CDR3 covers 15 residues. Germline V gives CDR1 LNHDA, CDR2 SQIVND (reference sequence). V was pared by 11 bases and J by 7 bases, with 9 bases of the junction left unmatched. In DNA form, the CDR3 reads TGTGCCTCAACGGGACTAGCGGGGGGGCGGTATACGCAGTATTTT. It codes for CASTGLAGGRYTQYF.

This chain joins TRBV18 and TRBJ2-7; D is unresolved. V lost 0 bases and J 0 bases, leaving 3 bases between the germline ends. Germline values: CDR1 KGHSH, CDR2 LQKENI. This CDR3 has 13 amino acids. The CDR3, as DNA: TGTGCCAGCTCACCACCTAGCTCCTACGAGCAGTACTTC. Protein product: CASSPPSSYEQYF.

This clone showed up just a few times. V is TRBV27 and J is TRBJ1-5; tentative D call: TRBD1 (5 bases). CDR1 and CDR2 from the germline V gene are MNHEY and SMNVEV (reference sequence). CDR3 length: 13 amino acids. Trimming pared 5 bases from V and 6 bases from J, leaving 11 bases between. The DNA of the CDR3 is TGTGCCAGCAGTCGACAGTTTCCTCAGCCCCAGCATTTT. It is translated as CASSRQFPQPQHF.

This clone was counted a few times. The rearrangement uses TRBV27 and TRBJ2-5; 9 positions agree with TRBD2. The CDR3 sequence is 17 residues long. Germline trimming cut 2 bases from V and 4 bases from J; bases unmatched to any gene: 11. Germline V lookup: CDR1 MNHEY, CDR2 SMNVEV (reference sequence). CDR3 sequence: CASSLGGREGQRETQYF. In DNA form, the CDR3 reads TGTGCCAGCAGTTTAGGTGGGCGGGAGGGCCAGAGAGAGACCCAGTACTTC.

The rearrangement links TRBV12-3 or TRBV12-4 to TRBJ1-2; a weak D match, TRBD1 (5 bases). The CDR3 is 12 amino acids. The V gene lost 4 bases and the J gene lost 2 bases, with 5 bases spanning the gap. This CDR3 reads CASSSGNYGYTF. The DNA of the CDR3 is TGTGCCAGCAGTTCAGGGAACTATGGCTACACCTTC.

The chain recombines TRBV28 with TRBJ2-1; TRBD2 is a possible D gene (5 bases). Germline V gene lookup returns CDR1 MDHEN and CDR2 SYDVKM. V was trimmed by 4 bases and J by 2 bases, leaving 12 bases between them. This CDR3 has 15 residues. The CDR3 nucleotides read TGTGCCAGCAGTTCGGCGGGCACCCCCTACAATGAGCAGTTCTTC. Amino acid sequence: CASSSAGTPYNEQFF. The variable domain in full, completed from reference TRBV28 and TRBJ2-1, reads DVKVTQSSRYLVKRTGEKVFLECVQDMDHENMFWYRQDPGLGLRLIYFSYDVKMKEKGDIPEGYSVSREKKERFSLILESASTNQTSMYLCASSSAGTPYNEQFFGPGTRLTVL.

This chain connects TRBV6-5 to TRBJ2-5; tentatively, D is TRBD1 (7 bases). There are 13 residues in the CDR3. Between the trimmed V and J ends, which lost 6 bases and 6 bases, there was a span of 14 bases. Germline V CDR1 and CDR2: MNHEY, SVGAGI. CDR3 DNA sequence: TGTGCCAGCAGGGCCGCAGGGGGGAAGACCCAGTACTTC. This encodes CASRAAGGKTQYF.

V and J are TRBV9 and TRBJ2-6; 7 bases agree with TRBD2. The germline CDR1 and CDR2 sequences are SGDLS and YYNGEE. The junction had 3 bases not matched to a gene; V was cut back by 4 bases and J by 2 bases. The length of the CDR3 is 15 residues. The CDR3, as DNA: TGTGCCAGCAGCCCCGGACTAGCTGGGGCCAACGTCCTGACTTTC. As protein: CASSPGLAGANVLTF.

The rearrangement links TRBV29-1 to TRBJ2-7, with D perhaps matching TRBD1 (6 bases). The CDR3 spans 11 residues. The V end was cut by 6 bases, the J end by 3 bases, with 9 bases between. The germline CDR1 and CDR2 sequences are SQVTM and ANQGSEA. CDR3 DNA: TGCAGCGTGGGACACTACTACGAGCAGTACTTC. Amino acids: CSVGHYYEQYF.

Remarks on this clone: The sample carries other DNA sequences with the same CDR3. The CDR3 sequence is CASSPRQGANYGYTF. DNA for the CDR3: TGTGCCAGTAGTCCGCGACAGGGAGCTAACTATGGCTACACCTTC. This chain connects TRBV19 to TRBJ1-2; TRBD1 aligns across 7 bases. This CDR3 is built from 15 residues. The J segment lost 0 bases and the V segment lost 5 bases, leaving 6 bases of the junction unmatched. Germline-derived CDR1 and CDR2 are LNHDA and SQIVND (reference sequence).

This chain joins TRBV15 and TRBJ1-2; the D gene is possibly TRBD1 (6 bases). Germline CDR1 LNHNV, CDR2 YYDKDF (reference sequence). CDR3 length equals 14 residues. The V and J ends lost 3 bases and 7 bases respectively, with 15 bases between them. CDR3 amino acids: CATSSTRGSPGYTF. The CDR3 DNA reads TGTGCCACCAGCAGTACAAGGGGGTCCCCTGGCTACACCTTC.

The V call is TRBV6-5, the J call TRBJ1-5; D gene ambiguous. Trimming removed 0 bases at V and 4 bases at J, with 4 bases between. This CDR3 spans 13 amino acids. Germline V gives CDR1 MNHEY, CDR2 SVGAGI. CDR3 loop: CASSYSLNQPQHF. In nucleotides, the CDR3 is TGTGCCAGCAGTTACTCGTTAAATCAGCCCCAGCATTTT.

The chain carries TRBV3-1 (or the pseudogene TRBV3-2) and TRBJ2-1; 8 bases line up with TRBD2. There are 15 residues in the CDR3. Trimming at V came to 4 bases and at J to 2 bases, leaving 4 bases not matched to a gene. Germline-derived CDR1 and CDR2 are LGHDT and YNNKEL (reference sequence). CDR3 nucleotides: TGTGCCAGCAGCCCAAGCGGGGGAGCCTACAATGAGCAGTTCTTC. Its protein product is CASSPSGGAYNEQFF.

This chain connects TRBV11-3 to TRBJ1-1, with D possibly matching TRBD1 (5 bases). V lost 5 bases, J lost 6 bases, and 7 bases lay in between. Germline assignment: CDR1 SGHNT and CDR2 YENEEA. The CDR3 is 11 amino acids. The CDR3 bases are TGTGCCAGCAGCCGACAGTCTGAAGCTTTCTTT. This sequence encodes CASSRQSEAFF.

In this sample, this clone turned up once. The CDR3 coding sequence is TGTGCCAGCAGCTTTAGCGGGGAGCAGTTCTTC. This translates into CASSFSGEQFF. J is TRBJ2-1 and V is TRBV7-9, with TRBD2 matching over 7 bases. Germline CDR1 reads SEHNR; CDR2 reads FQNEAQ (reference sequence). This CDR3 spans 11 amino acids. The V segment lost 3 bases and the J segment 10 bases; nucleotides outside the gene matches: 0.